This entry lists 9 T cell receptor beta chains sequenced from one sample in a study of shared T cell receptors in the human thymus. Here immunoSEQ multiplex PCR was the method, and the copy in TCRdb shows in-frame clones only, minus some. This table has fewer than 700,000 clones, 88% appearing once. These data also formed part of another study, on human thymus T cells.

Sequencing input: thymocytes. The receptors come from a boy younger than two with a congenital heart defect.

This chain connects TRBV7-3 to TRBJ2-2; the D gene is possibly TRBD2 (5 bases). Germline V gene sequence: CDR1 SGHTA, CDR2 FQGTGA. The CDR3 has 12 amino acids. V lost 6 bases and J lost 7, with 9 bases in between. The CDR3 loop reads CASRKEGGELFF. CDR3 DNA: TGTGCCAGCAGGAAAGAGGGCGGGGAGCTGTTTTTT.

CDR3 DNA: TGTGCCAGCAGGGGGGACTTCACCTACGAGCAGTACTTC. Amino acids: CASRGDFTYEQYF. The V gene is TRBV28, the J gene TRBJ2-7, with TRBD2 as a possible D gene (6 bases). Germline V gene sequence: CDR1 MDHEN, CDR2 SYDVKM. The CDR3 loop spans 13 amino acids. V lost 6 bases and J 2 bases, leaving 11 bases between the germline ends.

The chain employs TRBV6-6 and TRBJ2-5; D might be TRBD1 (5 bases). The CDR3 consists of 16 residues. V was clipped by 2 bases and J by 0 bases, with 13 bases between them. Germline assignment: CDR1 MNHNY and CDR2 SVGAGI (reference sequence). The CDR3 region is CASSYPPQGYQETQYF. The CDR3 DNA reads TGTGCCAGCAGTTACCCCCCGCAGGGATACCAAGAGACCCAGTACTTC.

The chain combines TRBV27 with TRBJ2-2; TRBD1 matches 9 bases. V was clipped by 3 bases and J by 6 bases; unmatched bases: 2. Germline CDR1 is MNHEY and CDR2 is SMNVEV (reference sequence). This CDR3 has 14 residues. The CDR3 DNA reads TGTGCCAGCAGTTTCCACAGGGGGCCCGGGGAGCTGTTTTTT. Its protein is CASSFHRGPGELFF.

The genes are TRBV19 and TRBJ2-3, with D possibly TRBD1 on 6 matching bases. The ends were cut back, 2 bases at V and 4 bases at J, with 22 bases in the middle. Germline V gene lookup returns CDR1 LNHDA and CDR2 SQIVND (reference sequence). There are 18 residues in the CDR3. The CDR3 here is CASSINPQGWTGPDTQYF. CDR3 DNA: TGTGCCAGTAGTATAAACCCCCAGGGGTGGACGGGCCCAGATACGCAGTATTTT.

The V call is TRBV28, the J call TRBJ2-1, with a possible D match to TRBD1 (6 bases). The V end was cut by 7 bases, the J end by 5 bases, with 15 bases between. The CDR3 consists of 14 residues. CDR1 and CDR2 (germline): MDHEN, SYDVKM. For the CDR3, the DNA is TGTGCCAGCACCTGGGCCAGGGGCAACAATGAGCAGTTCTTC. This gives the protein CASTWARGNNEQFF.

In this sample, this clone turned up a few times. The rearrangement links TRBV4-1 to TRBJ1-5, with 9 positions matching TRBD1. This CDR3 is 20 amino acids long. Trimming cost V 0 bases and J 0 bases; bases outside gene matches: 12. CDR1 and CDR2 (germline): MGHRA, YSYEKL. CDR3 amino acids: CASSQDQDRGKGPSNQPQHF. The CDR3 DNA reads TGCGCCAGCAGCCAAGATCAGGACAGGGGAAAAGGGCCTAGCAATCAGCCCCAGCATTTT.

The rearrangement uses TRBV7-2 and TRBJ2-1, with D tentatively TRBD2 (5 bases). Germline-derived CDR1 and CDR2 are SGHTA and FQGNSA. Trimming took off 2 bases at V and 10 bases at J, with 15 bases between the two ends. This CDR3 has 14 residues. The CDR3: CASSLLPTGWEQFF. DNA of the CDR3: TGTGCCAGCAGCTTACTACCGACGGGGTGGGAGCAGTTCTTC.

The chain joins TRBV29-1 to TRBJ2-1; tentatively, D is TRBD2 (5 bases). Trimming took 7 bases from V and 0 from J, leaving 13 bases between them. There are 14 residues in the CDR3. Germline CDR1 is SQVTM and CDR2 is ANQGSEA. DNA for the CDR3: TGCAGCGCAGACCGGGATCCCTCCTACAATGAGCAGTTCTTC. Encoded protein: CSADRDPSYNEQFF.